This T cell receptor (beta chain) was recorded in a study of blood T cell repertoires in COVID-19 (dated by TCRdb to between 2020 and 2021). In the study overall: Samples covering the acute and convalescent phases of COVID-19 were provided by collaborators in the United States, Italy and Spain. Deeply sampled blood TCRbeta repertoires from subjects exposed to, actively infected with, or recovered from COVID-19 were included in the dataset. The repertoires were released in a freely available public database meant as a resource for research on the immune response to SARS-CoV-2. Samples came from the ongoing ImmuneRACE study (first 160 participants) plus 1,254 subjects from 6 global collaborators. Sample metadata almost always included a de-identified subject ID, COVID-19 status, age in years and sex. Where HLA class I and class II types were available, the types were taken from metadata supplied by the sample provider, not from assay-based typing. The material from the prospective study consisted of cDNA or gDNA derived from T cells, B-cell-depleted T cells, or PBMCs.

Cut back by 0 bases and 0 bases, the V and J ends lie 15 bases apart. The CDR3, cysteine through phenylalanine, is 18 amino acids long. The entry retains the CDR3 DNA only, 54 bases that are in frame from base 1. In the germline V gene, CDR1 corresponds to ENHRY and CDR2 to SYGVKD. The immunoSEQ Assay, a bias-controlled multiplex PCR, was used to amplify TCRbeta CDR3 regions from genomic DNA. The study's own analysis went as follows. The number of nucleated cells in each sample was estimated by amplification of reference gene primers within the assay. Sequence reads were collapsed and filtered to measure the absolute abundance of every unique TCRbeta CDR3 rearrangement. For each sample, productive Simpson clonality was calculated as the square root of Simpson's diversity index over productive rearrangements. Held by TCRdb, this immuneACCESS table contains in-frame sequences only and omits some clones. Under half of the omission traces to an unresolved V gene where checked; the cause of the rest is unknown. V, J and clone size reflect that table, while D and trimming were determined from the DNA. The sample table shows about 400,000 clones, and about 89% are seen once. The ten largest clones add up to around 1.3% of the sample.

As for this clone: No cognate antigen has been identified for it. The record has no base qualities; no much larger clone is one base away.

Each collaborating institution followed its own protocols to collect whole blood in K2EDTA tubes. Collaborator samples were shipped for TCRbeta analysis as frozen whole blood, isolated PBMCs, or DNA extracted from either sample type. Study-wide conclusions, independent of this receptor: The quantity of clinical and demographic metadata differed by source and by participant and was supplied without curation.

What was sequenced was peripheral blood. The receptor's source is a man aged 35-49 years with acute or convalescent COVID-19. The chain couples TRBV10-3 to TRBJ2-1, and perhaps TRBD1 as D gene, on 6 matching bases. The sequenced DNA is TGTGCCATCAGTGAGTCGAGAGGAAGGGGGAGCTCCTACAATGAGCAGTTCTTC. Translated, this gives CAISESRGRGSSYNEQFF.